What follows describes a single T cell receptor (beta chain). Time point given: pretreatment peripheral blood. Each patient presented with locally advanced or metastatic urothelial carcinoma. The data were obtained in a study of PD-L1 blockade in urothelial cancer. Measured with immunoSEQ multiplex PCR; TCRdb has only the in-frame clones, and not every one. The data contain around 86,000 clones, around 85% of them singletons. The ends lost 5 bases at V and 7 bases at J; junction bases unmatched: 5. Germline V CDR1 and CDR2: SNHLY, FYNNEI. The CDR3 extends over 13 amino acids. Source: PBMCs, taken around atezolizumab (anti-PD-L1) treatment. The sequence was obtained from a man in his forties or fifties with urothelial cancer. The chain has TRBV2 and TRBJ1-2; the match to TRBD1 covers 9 bases. CDR3: CASSSGQGIGYTF. DNA for the CDR3: TGTGCCAGCAGTTCAGGACAGGGGATTGGCTACACCTTC.